This TCR beta chain was obtained from a study of T cell responses to AZD1222 COVID-19 vaccine. Repertoires were generated with immunoSEQ multiplex PCR, while TCRdb's copy carries only in-frame clones and drops some. The top ten hold about 41% of the sample, which has roughly 100,000 clones, 90% to 95% seen once. This clone was seen a single time. Its target is unknown. Whole-study findings and limits: It was only after the peak T cell response that any repertoires were sampled. Spike-specific TCR breadth and depth were elevated following two AZD1222 doses. Seropositive status at baseline applied to only a handful of AZD1222 recipients. Mostly white British, mostly female donors; authors suggested clonal diversity may be underestimated.

The CDR3 consists of 14 residues. CDR1 is SGHDN and CDR2 is FVKESK in the germline V gene. Trimming removed 0 bases at V and 8 bases at J, with 13 bases between. The clonotype originates from an adult in good health. Sample: peripheral blood, taken on day 0 of AZD1222 vaccination. The gene calls are TRBV14 and TRBJ1-2; D is perhaps TRBD1 (5 bases). This CDR3 is CASSQERGVRGYTF. The CDR3 DNA follows: TGTGCCAGCAGCCAAGAAAGAGGGGTGAGGGGCTACACCTTC.